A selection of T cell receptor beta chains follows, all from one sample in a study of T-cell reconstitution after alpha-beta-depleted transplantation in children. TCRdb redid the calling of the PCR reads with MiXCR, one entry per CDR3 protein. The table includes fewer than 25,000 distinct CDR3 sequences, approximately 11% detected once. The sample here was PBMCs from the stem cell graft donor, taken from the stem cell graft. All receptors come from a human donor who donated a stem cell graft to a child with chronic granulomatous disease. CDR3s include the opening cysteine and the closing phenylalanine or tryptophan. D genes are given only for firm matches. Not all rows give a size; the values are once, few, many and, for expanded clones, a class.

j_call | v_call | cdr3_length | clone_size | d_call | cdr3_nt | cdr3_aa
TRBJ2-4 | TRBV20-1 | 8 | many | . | TGCAGTGCTAGTCGTGGTTACTTC | CSASRGYF
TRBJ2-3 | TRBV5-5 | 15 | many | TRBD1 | TGTGCCAGCAGCCCCGGACAGGATTCCACAGATACGCAGTATTTT | CASSPGQDSTDTQYF
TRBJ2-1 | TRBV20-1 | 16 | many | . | TGCAGTGCTAGCAGTCGTCGGGATACCTCCTACAATGAGCAGTTCTTC | CSASSRRDTSYNEQFF
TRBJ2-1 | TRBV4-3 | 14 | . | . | TGCGCCAGCAGCCAGGGTAAGACCAACAATGAGCAGTTCTTC | CASSQGKTNNEQFF
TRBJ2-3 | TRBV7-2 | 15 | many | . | TGTGCCAGCAGCTTCGGGACACCTAGCACAGATACGCAGTATTTT | CASSFGTPSTDTQYF
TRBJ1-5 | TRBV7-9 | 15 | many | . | TGTGCCAGCAGCTTTGGGGGCTCGAGGGATCAGCCCCAGCATTTT | CASSFGGSRDQPQHF
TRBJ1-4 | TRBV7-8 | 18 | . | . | TGTGCCAGCAGCTTAGAAGGCCGAGGCAGGGGCACCTTTGAAAAACTGTTTTTT | CASSLEGRGRGTFEKLFF
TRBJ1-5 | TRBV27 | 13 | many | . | TGTGCCAGCGGGACGGGTTTGAGGCAGCCCCAGCATTTT | CASGTGLRQPQHF
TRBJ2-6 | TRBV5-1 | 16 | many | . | TGCGCCAGCAGCTTGGATGGGGGCTCTGGGGCCAACGTCCTGACTTTC | CASSLDGGSGANVLTF
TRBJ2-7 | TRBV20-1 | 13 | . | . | TGCAGTGCTAGAGTCAGGACAGCCTACGAGCAGTACTTC | CSARVRTAYEQYF
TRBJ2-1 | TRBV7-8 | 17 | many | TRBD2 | TGTGCCAGCAGCTTAAGTTTGGGACTAGCGAGTTACAATGAGCAGTTCTTC | CASSLSLGLASYNEQFF
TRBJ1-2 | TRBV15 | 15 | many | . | TGTGCCACCAGCCCACAGGACGGAGCTAACTATGGCTACACCTTC | CATSPQDGANYGYTF
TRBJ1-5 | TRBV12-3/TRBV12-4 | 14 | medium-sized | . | TGTGCCAGCAGCCTCGCCAGGGACAATCAGCCCCAGCATTTT | CASSLARDNQPQHF
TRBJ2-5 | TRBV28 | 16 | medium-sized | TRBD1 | TGTGCCAGCAGTCGGGGGACAGGGAGTTTCCCAGAGACCCAGTACTTC | CASSRGTGSFPETQYF
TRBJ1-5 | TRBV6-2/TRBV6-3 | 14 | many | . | TGTGCCAGCAGGCGACAGTCATTAAATCAGCCCCAGCATTTT | CASRRQSLNQPQHF
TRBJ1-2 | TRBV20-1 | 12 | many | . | TGCAGTGCTAGAGACCTCAATTATGGCTACACCTTC | CSARDLNYGYTF
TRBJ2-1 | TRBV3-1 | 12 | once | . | TGTGCCAGCAGCCTTTCAGCAGGGCCACAGTTCTTC | CASSLSAGPQFF
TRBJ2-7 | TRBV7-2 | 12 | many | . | TGTGCCAGCAGCTTAGTGTCCTACGAGCAGTACTTC | CASSLVSYEQYF
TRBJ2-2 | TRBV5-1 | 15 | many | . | TGCGCCAGCAGCATCGGGGGCGGGAGCACCGGGGAGCTGTTTTTT | CASSIGGGSTGELFF
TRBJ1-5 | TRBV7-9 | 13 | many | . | TGTGCCAGCCAGGACGCGGGCGGTCAGCCCCAGCATTTT | CASQDAGGQPQHF
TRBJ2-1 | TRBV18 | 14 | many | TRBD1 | TGTGCCAGCTCAATGGACAGGGTGGTGGATGAGCAGTTCTTC | CASSMDRVVDEQFF
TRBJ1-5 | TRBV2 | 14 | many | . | TGTGCCAGCTCGGAGGCAGGGGCTAATCAGCCCCAGCATTTT | CASSEAGANQPQHF
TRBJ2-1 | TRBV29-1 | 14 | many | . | TGCAGCGTTGAAGACAGAAGCTCCTACAATGAGCAGTTCTTC | CSVEDRSSYNEQFF
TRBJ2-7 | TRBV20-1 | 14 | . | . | TGCAGTGCTAGAGATCGAGGGACCCCCTACGAGCAGTACTTC | CSARDRGTPYEQYF
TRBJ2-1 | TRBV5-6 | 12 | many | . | TGTGCCAGCAGCTTGGTAGGACCCGAGCAGTTCTTC | CASSLVGPEQFF
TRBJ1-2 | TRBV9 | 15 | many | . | TGTGCCAGCAGCCCCACCGTCCAGGGGAGCTATGGCTACACCTTC | CASSPTVQGSYGYTF
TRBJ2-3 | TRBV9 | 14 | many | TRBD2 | TGTGCCAGCAGCGACAGCGGGGGGACAGATACGCAGTATTTT | CASSDSGGTDTQYF
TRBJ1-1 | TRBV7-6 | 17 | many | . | TGTGCCAGCACCCCGGGCGCAGGGGTATATAGGGACACTGAAGCTTTCTTT | CASTPGAGVYRDTEAFF
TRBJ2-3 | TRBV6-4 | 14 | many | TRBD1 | TGTGCCAGCAGTGACTCCCAGGGGGCAGATACGCAGTATTTT | CASSDSQGADTQYF
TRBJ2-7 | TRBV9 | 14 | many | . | TGTGCCAGCAGCGTAGATGTGAGATTCTACGAGCAGTACTTC | CASSVDVRFYEQYF
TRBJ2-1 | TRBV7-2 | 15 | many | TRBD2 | TGTGCCAGCAGCCTCGGGACTAGCGGGTTCGATGAGCAGTTCTTC | CASSLGTSGFDEQFF
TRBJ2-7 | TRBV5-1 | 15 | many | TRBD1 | TGCGCCAGCAGCTCTGCGACAGGGGGGATCTACGAGCAGTACTTC | CASSSATGGIYEQYF
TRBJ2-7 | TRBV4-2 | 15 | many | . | TGTGCCAGCAGCCAAGATCGGGGGCTTCAAGGGGAGCAGTACTTC | CASSQDRGLQGEQYF
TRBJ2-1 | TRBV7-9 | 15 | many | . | TGTGCCAGCAGCGCCACGACCGGGGCCAGGGTTGAGCAGTTCTTC | CASSATTGARVEQFF
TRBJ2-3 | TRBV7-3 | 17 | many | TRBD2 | TGTGCCAGCAGCCCGCAGCGGACTAGCGGGCAAACAGATACGCAGTATTTT | CASSPQRTSGQTDTQYF
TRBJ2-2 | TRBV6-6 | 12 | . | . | TGTGCCAGCAGATCTCGGACCGGGGAGCTGTTTTTT | CASRSRTGELFF
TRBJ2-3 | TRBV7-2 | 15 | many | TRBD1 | TGTGCCAGCGGAGGAGACAGGGTTAGCACAGATACGCAGTATTTT | CASGGDRVSTDTQYF
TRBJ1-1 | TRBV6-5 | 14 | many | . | TGTGCCAGCAGTCTCGGGACACCGGGGACTGAAGCTTTCTTT | CASSLGTPGTEAFF
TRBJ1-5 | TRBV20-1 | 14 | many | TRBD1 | TGCAGTGCAAACCAGGGGGGTCCCAATCAGCCCCAGCATTTT | CSANQGGPNQPQHF
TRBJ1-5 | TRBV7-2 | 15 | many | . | TGTGCCAGCAGCTTAGCGGGGGGTGAGAATCAGCCCCAGCATTTT | CASSLAGGENQPQHF
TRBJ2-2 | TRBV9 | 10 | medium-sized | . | TGTGCCAGCAACGGCGGGGAGCTGTTTTTT | CASNGGELFF
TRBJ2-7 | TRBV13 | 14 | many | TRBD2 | TGTGCCAGCAGCGGGCGGGAGGGCCTCAACGAGCAGTACTTC | CASSGREGLNEQYF
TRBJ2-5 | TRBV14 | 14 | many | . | TGTGCCAGCAGCCAAGGTCTGGGTGCGGAGACCCAGTACTTC | CASSQGLGAETQYF
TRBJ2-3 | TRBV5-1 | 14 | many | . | TGCGCCAGCAGCCCGAGGACCCAGCGAGATACGCAGTATTTT | CASSPRTQRDTQYF
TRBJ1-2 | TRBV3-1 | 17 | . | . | TGTGCCTGCTCCCCCTCTTCCAGGACGGCCCTTGACTATGGCTACACCTTC | CACSPSSRTALDYGYTF
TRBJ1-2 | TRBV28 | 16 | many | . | TGTGCCAGCAGTCCGAGTTCAGGGTCCGGGTACTATGGCTACACCTTC | CASSPSSGSGYYGYTF
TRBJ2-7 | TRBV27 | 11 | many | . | TGTGCCAGCACCCCCCCCTACGAGCAGTACTTC | CASTPPYEQYF
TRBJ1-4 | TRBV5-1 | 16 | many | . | TGCGCCAGCAGCTTGGGTTCAATATTAGGGAGGGAAAAACTGTTTTTT | CASSLGSILGREKLFF
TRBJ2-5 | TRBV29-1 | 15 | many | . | TGCAGCGTTGAGACTTACCTGACAGAACAAGAGACCCAGTACTTC | CSVETYLTEQETQYF
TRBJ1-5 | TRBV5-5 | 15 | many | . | TGTGCCAGCAGCTTTTTCGGGATCGACAATCAGCCCCAGCATTTT | CASSFFGIDNQPQHF
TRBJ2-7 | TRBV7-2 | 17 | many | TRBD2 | TGTGCCAGCAGCTTAGGCGCACCGGGACCGGGAGGGGGGGAGCAGTACTTC | CASSLGAPGPGGGEQYF
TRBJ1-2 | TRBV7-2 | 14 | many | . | TGTGCCAGCAGCTTAGTGGCCGGGTACGATGGCTACACCTTC | CASSLVAGYDGYTF